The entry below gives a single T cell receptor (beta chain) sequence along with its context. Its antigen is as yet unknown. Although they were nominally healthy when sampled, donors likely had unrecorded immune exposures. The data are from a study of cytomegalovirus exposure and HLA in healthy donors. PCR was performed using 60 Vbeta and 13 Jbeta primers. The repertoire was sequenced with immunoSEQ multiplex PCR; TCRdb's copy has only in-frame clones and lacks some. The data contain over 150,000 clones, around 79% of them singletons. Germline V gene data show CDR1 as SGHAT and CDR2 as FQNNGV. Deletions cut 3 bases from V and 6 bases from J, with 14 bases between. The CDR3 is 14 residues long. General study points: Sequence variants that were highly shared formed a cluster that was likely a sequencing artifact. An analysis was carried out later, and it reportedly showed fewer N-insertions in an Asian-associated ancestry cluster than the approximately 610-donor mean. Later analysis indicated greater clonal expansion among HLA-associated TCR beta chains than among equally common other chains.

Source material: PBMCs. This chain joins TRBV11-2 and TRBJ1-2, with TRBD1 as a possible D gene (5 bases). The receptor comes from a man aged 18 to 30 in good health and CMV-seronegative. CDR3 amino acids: CASSLTGGLDGYTF. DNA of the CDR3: TGTGCCAGCAGCTTGACTGGGGGGTTGGATGGCTACACCTTC.